The next 25 T cell receptor beta chains were all read from a single sample in a study of T cell responses to AZD1222 COVID-19 vaccine. Measured with immunoSEQ multiplex PCR; TCRdb has only the in-frame clones, and not every one. This table holds 140,000 or so clones, approximately 90% found once. Sequenced here: peripheral blood, sampled 28 days after the second AZD1222 dose. The receptors were gathered from an adult who received the AZD1222 COVID-19 vaccine.

This clone was seen once. The chain is built from TRBV30 and TRBJ1-3, with D perhaps TRBD1 (5 bases). The V gene lost 3 bases and the J gene lost 4 bases, with 7 bases spanning the gap. The CDR3 has 12 residues. From germline, CDR1 is GTSNPN and CDR2 SVGIG (reference sequence). The CDR3 nucleotides read TGTGCCTGGAGCCGACAGGGAAACACCATATATTTT. This translates into CAWSRQGNTIYF.

The rearrangement links TRBV6-1 to TRBJ2-7; D is ambiguous. The CDR3 consists of 14 residues. CDR1 is MNHNS, CDR2 SASEGT, per germline. Trimming shortened V by 1 base and J by 6 bases, and 13 bases separated the two germline ends. As DNA, the CDR3 is TGTGCCAGCAGTGAAGGCTCTATTCTAGGCGAGCAGTACTTC. This codes for CASSEGSILGEQYF.

This clone was detected once. The rearrangement links TRBV7-9 to TRBJ2-6; possibly TRBD1 or TRBD2 for D (6 bases each). Germline-derived CDR1 and CDR2 are SEHNR and FQNEAQ (reference sequence). This CDR3 is built from 15 residues. V lost 5 bases and J lost 3, with 11 bases in between. CDR3 in DNA: TGTGCCAGCAGCACGGGGGCGAGTGGGGCCAACGTCCTGACTTTC. This codes for CASSTGASGANVLTF.

This sequence joins TRBV4-2 and TRBJ2-7; 7 nucleotides line up with TRBD1. The CDR3 extends over 14 amino acids. CDR1 and CDR2 from the germline V gene are LGHNA and YNFKEQ. V shed 0 bases and J 4 bases; nucleotides not matched to a gene: 3. CDR3 in DNA: TGTGCCAGCAGCCAAGATGACAGGGAGTACGAGCAGTACTTC. This translates into CASSQDDREYEQYF.

This clone was detected only once. The chain is built from TRBV19 and TRBJ2-6; D unclear. The CDR3 runs 15 residues. The V gene lost 4 bases and the J gene lost 0 bases, with 7 bases spanning the gap. Germline V lookup: CDR1 LNHDA, CDR2 SQIVND (reference sequence). The CDR3 DNA is TGTGCCAGTAGTAGAGTGAGCTCTGGGGCCAACGTCCTGACTTTC. Amino acid sequence: CASSRVSSGANVLTF. The full variable domain, its missing parts supplied by reference TRBV19 and TRBJ2-6, is DGGITQSPKYLFRKEGQNVTLSCEQNLNHDAMYWYRQDPGQGLRLIYYSQIVNDFQKGDIAEGYSVSREKKESFPLTVTSAQKNPTAFYLCASSRVSSGANVLTFGAGSRLTVL.

This sequence joins TRBV6-6 and TRBJ1-6; D not resolved. V lost 5 bases and J 5 bases, leaving 10 bases between the germline ends. CDR1 MNHNY and CDR2 SVGAGI come from the germline V gene (reference sequence). The CDR3 sequence is 14 residues long. The CDR3 DNA reads as TGTGCCAGCAGTATAGGATGGAATAATTCACCCCTCCACTTT. This codes for CASSIGWNNSPLHF.

The chain employs TRBV3-1 (or the pseudogene TRBV3-2) and TRBJ1-6; D not resolved. Looked up from germline, CDR1 is LGHDT and CDR2 is YNNKEL (reference sequence). V was shortened by 4 bases and J by 9 bases, with 10 bases between the two germline ends. The CDR3 sequence is 13 residues long. CDR3 nucleotides: TGTGCCAGCAGCCCCGATCCCGGTTCACCCCTCCACTTT. Translation gives CASSPDPGSPLHF.

This rearrangement joins TRBV19 to TRBJ1-2; 8 bases agree with TRBD1. CDR3 length equals 14 residues. The germline V gene has CDR1 LNHDA and CDR2 SQIVND (reference sequence). Unmatched junction bases numbered 4, after V lost 2 bases and J lost 5 bases. DNA of the CDR3: TGTGCCAGTAGTATACGACAGGGGAGTTATGGCTACACCTTC. Protein: CASSIRQGSYGYTF.

This CDR3 is CASSQEELAGGQETQYF. The CDR3 DNA reads as TGTGCCAGCAGCCAAGAGGAACTAGCGGGGGGCCAGGAGACCCAGTACTTC. This rearrangement joins TRBV4-2 to TRBJ2-5; 12 nucleotides line up with TRBD2. The CDR3 length is 17 residues. V dropped 0 bases and J dropped 5; count of bases not matched to a gene: 7. Germline V CDR1 and CDR2: LGHNA, YNFKEQ.

This chain uses TRBV7-8 with TRBJ2-6; 10 bases agree with TRBD2. This CDR3 contains 18 residues. J gave up 0 bases and V 1 base, and 3 bases lay outside the gene matches. CDR1 and CDR2 from the germline V gene are SGHVS and FQNEAQ. CDR3 amino acids: CASSLVGLADSGANVLTF. The CDR3 coding sequence is TGTGCCAGCAGCTTAGTTGGACTAGCGGACTCTGGGGCCAACGTCCTGACTTTC.

In this sample, this clone turned up once. CDR3 nucleotides: TGTGCCTGGAGGGGGACCGCGGGCGCTTTCTTT. It specifies CAWRGTAGAFF. The chain employs TRBV30 and TRBJ1-1; D possibly corresponds to TRBD1 (5 bases). This CDR3 contains 11 residues. CDR1 and CDR2 from the germline V gene are GTSNPN and SVGIG (reference sequence). V dropped 3 bases and J dropped 11 bases, with 13 bases sitting between them.

The rearrangement uses TRBV19 and TRBJ1-4, with D perhaps TRBD1 (6 bases). Per germline, CDR1 LNHDA and CDR2 SQIVND (reference sequence). Trimming took off 6 bases at V and 0 bases at J, with 14 bases between the two ends. The CDR3 covers 16 residues. CDR3 loop: CASRTRTATTNEKLFF. The CDR3 DNA follows: TGTGCCAGTAGAACGAGGACAGCCACAACTAATGAAAAACTGTTTTTT.

V is TRBV6-5 and J is TRBJ1-2, with D perhaps TRBD1 (6 bases). The V end was cut by 0 bases, the J end by 7 bases, with 12 bases between. This CDR3 has 14 residues. Germline lookup yields CDR1 MNHEY and CDR2 SVGAGI. The CDR3 loop is CASSYSGRGSGYTF. The CDR3 DNA reads as TGTGCCAGCAGTTACTCAGGCAGGGGATCTGGCTACACCTTC.

The chain carries TRBV20-1 and TRBJ2-7, with D unresolved. The CDR3 covers 11 residues. V was clipped by 7 bases and J by 0 bases, with 7 bases between them. Per the germline V gene, CDR1 is DFQATT and CDR2 is SNEGSKA (reference sequence). CDR3 loop: CSVQSSYEQYF. As DNA, the CDR3 is TGCAGTGTTCAGAGCTCCTACGAGCAGTACTTC.

The chain combines TRBV7-9 with TRBJ2-1; D is possibly TRBD2 (6 bases). The CDR3 has 12 residues. The germline V gene has CDR1 SEHNR and CDR2 FQNEAQ (reference sequence). V lost 3 bases and J lost 9, with 9 bases in between. The DNA of the CDR3 is TGTGCCAGCAGCTTTCTGGGACTTGAGCAGTTCTTC. It translates to CASSFLGLEQFF.

For this clone: In the same sample, other DNA sequences code for this CDR3. The chain carries TRBV5-1 and TRBJ2-1, with TRBD2 identical over 7 bases. J lost 7 bases, V lost 2 bases, and 0 bases had no gene match. The CDR3 extends over 12 amino acids. The germline V gene encodes CDR1 SGHRS and CDR2 YFSETQ. CDR3 region: CASSLAGNEQFF. The CDR3 region has the DNA TGCGCCAGCAGCTTAGCGGGGAATGAGCAGTTCTTC. The full variable domain, rest sourced from reference TRBV5-1 and TRBJ2-1, is KAGVTQTPRYLIKTRGQQVTLSCSPISGHRSVSWYQQTPGQGLQFLFEYFSETQRNKGNFPGRFSGRQFSNSRSEMNVSTLELGDSALYLCASSLAGNEQFFGPGTRLTVL.

The chain joins TRBV6-4 to TRBJ2-1; possible D gene TRBD2, 5 bases. The germline gives CDR1 MRHNA, CDR2 SNTAGT. CDR3 size: 17 residues. V shed 0 bases and J shed 7 bases, with 19 bases lying between them. The CDR3 nucleotides read TGTGCCAGCAGTGACTCGTTTCGTAACGGGAAAGGAAATGAGCAGTTCTTC. This translates into CASSDSFRNGKGNEQFF.

The chain recombines TRBV6-6 with TRBJ2-1, with 12 bases identical to TRBD2. The CDR3 runs 15 residues. The V gene end was trimmed by 5 bases and the J gene end by 7 bases; junction bases not matched to a gene: 6. Germline V gene lookup returns CDR1 MNHNY and CDR2 SVGAGI (reference sequence). The chain's CDR3 is CASSRLAGVENEQFF. The DNA for the CDR3 is TGTGCCAGCAGTCGACTAGCGGGAGTGGAGAATGAGCAGTTCTTC.

The chain links TRBV15 to TRBJ2-7; a possible D gene is TRBD1 (6 bases). V dropped 0 bases and J dropped 4 bases, with 16 bases sitting between them. Germline V lookup: CDR1 LNHNV, CDR2 YYDKDF (reference sequence). This CDR3 spans 16 amino acids. Here the CDR3 reads CATSRDRGRGVYEQYF. The CDR3 bases are TGTGCCACCAGCAGAGATCGTGGCAGGGGAGTTTACGAGCAGTACTTC.

The rearrangement joins TRBV5-3 to TRBJ1-2; 12 nucleotides align to TRBD1. TRBV5-3 is identified as an open reading frame with a role that is uncertain. Germline trimming cut 3 bases from V and 2 bases from J; bases unmatched to any gene: 8. The length of the CDR3 is 17 residues. The CDR3 DNA reads TGTGCCAGAAGCTCCCGAGGGACAGGGGGCGGGAACTATGGCTACACCTTC. Translated: CARSSRGTGGGNYGYTF.

This sequence joins TRBV11-2 and TRBJ2-6; 12 nucleotides match TRBD2. The CDR3 sequence is 20 residues long. V trimming: 0 bases; J trimming: 0 bases; junction bases outside the gene matches: 6. The germline V gene has CDR1 SGHAT and CDR2 FQNNGV. For the CDR3, the DNA is TGTGCCAGCAGCTTAGAGGGAGGACTAGCGGGATACTCTGGGGCCAACGTCCTGACTTTC. It encodes CASSLEGGLAGYSGANVLTF. The full variable domain, its missing parts supplied by reference TRBV11-2 and TRBJ2-6, is EAGVAQSPRYKIIEKRQSVAFWCNPISGHATLYWYQQILGQGPKLLIQFQNNGVVDDSQLPKDRFSAERLKGVDSTLKIQPAKLEDSAVYLCASSLEGGLAGYSGANVLTFGAGSRLTVL.

The chain is built from TRBV2 and TRBJ1-3; D is perhaps TRBD1 (6 bases). This CDR3 region has 15 residues. Between the trimmed V and J ends, which lost 2 bases and 4 bases, there was a span of 12 bases. Germline V CDR1 and CDR2: SNHLY, FYNNEI. CDR3 sequence: CASSERGGRGNTIYF. The CDR3 bases are TGTGCCAGCAGTGAAAGAGGGGGGCGCGGAAACACCATATATTTT.

Details on this clone: The sample contains more than one DNA sequence encoding this CDR3. V usage is TRBV9 and J usage is TRBJ1-2; D call uncertain. Germline loops: CDR1 SGDLS, CDR2 YYNGEE. With 5 bases removed from V and 1 base from J, the gap between germline ends came to 3 bases. The CDR3 is 11 amino acids. CDR3 sequence reads: CASSVNYGYTF. The CDR3 nucleotides are TGTGCCAGCAGTGTTAACTATGGCTACACCTTC.

The V call is TRBV28, the J call TRBJ2-2; 13 positions agree with TRBD2. Germline CDR1 MDHEN, CDR2 SYDVKM. The CDR3 spans 18 residues. V lost 5 bases, J lost 5 bases, and 11 bases stayed unmatched. The CDR3 region has the DNA TGTGCCAGCAGTGCTATGCTCGGGACTAGCGGGGCGACCGGGGAGCTGTTTTTT. It is translated as CASSAMLGTSGATGELFF.

The chain links TRBV4-2 to TRBJ1-1; TRBD1 matches at 9 bases. Per the germline V gene, CDR1 is LGHNA and CDR2 is YNFKEQ. This CDR3 spans 15 amino acids. J gave up 5 bases and V 5 bases, and 9 bases lay outside the gene matches. CDR3 bases: TGTGCCAGCAGCTATACGGGACAGGGTGGAACTGAAGCTTTCTTT. Translated: CASSYTGQGGTEAFF.